Listed below are T cell receptor beta chains from one sample, sequenced in a study of cytomegalovirus exposure and HLA in healthy donors. The data were produced by immunoSEQ multiplex PCR, yet TCRdb's version contains in-frame clones alone and is incomplete. This sample yields 100,000 to 150,000 clones, of which about 80% are seen a single time; 3.3% belongs to the top ten. The source material was PBMCs. These receptors all stem from a woman between 50 and 59 years old in good health and CMV-seronegative. The conserved cysteine and the conserved F or W are not part of the CDR3 here.

J gene | V gene | CDR3 protein
TRBJ1-3 | TRBV7-9 | ASSQYRDRVGTIY
TRBJ1-6 | TRBV28 | ASSSNRQTGLGGSPLH
TRBJ2-1 | TRBV7-2 | ASSFVGQGINEQF
TRBJ2-7 | TRBV2 | ASSGLIARHEQY
TRBJ1-5 | TRBV6-5 | ASSYSNQVNQPQH
TRBJ2-5 | TRBV18 | ASSSGTTFTRQETQY
TRBJ2-4 | TRBV7-9 | ASSSPDLAGAIQY
TRBJ2-1 | TRBV11-2 | ASSLAGGFEQF
TRBJ2-5 | TRBV5-1 | ASSFAGGAVETQY
TRBJ2-3 | TRBV28 | ASSRLAGGTDTQY
TRBJ2-5 | TRBV11-2 | ASSPQGAGGETQY
TRBJ2-7 | TRBV30 | AWRLSGTTYEQY
TRBJ1-5 | TRBV6-5 | ASSTTGGLGQPQH
TRBJ2-2 | TRBV7-2 | ASTRRLLNTGELF
TRBJ2-1 | TRBV7-3 | ASSLRGSYNEQF
TRBJ2-7 | TRBV27 | ASSFRTGLAGPSYEQY
TRBJ2-7 | TRBV5-6 | ASRPGLSYEQY
TRBJ2-1 | TRBV7-3 | ASSLSPLGTSGSNEQF
TRBJ2-1 | TRBV5-1 | ASSTDGSSYNEQF
TRBJ2-7 | TRBV15 | ATSGDRVGVEQY
TRBJ2-1 | TRBV5-1 | ASSWTPSGSYNEQF
TRBJ1-2 | TRBV6-5 | ASSRDRGYGYT
TRBJ2-2 | TRBV7-9 | ASSLVPVTGELF
TRBJ2-2 | TRBV23-1 | ASSPGTGETGELF
TRBJ2-2 | TRBV27 | ASSWAGGTGELF
TRBJ2-3 | TRBV19 | ASSIGQGYADTQY
TRBJ1-3 | TRBV28 | ASSFRLYGEGGNTIY
TRBJ1-2 | TRBV7-3 | ASGIGEEDGYT
TRBJ1-1 | TRBV6-1 | ASSVASTMNTEAF
TRBJ1-1 | TRBV28 | ASSLATTNTEAF
TRBJ1-2 | TRBV27 | ASSTGWTYGYT
TRBJ2-1 | TRBV14 | ASSLSGMDQF
TRBJ2-7 | TRBV4-1 | ASSQGTSGTYEQY
TRBJ2-2 | TRBV5-1 | ASSQLTGSGISTGELF
TRBJ2-1 | TRBV7-3 | ASSLLAGVGNEQF
TRBJ2-3 | TRBV9 | ASSVLTSGRMTDTQY
TRBJ1-1 | TRBV6-5 | ATMGQPMNTEAF
TRBJ2-1 | TRBV7-3 | ASSRDKGSNNEQF
TRBJ2-2 | TRBV6-5 | ASRDRFGGELF
TRBJ1-5 | TRBV19 | ASSKQGANPSNQPQH
TRBJ1-1 | TRBV5-8 | ASSFRGGTEAF
TRBJ2-1 | TRBV10-3 | AISSGVNEQF
TRBJ2-5 | TRBV28 | ASRGQGTSGSWETQY